A single sample is the source of the 30 T cell receptor beta chains below, sequenced in a study of OX40 agonist ivuxolimab in advanced cancers. The data were produced by immunoSEQ multiplex PCR, yet TCRdb's version contains in-frame clones alone and is incomplete. The table has 8,500 to 13,000 clones, more than 70% seen once. Material: CD4+ or CD8+ T cells sorted from blood, obtained in a trial of the OX40 agonist ivuxolimab. These receptors were collected from an adult with an advanced solid tumor such as melanoma, head and neck, liver or kidney cancer.

V and J are TRBV5-8 and TRBJ2-1; 10 bases are a match to TRBD1. J was trimmed by 4 bases and V by 5 bases; bases with no gene match: 9. Per germline, CDR1 SGHTS and CDR2 YDEGEE. This CDR3 contains 16 residues. CDR3 in amino acids: CASSLIGTGVYNEQFF. The CDR3 DNA reads as TGTGCCAGCAGTTTGATTGGGACAGGGGTATACAATGAGCAGTTCTTC.

V and J are TRBV10-2 and TRBJ2-5; 13 bases match TRBD2. In germline, CDR1 is WSHSY, CDR2 SAAADI. The V gene end was trimmed by 3 bases and the J gene end by 1 base; junction bases not matched to a gene: 17. The CDR3 runs 21 residues. This chain's CDR3 is CASSDVLGRGLAGTLQETQYF. The CDR3 nucleotides are TGCGCCAGCAGTGATGTTTTGGGGCGGGGACTAGCGGGGACGCTCCAAGAGACCCAGTACTTC.

About this clone: This sample includes further DNA sequences coding for the same CDR3. This chain joins TRBV19 and TRBJ1-1; D gene ambiguous. Germline lookup yields CDR1 LNHDA and CDR2 SQIVND (reference sequence). The CDR3 contains 13 residues. V was pared by 3 bases and J by 0 bases, with 5 bases between. In DNA, the CDR3 is TGTGCCAGTAGTATCGCGTTGAACACTGAAGCTTTCTTT. It codes for CASSIALNTEAFF.

The chain couples TRBV6-1 to TRBJ2-3; TRBD2 agrees at 12 bases. The CDR3 covers 15 residues. The germline V gene encodes CDR1 MNHNS and CDR2 SASEGT. V gave up 2 bases and J gave up 6 bases; unmatched junction bases: 3. The CDR3 sequence is CASSELAGGPDTQYF. In DNA, the CDR3 is TGTGCCAGCAGTGAACTAGCGGGGGGGCCTGATACGCAGTATTTT.

The rearrangement uses TRBV5-1 and TRBJ2-1, with D tentatively TRBD2 (5 bases). V shed 0 bases and J shed 2 bases, with 9 bases lying between them. Germline assignment: CDR1 SGHRS and CDR2 YFSETQ. This CDR3 comprises 15 residues. CDR3 sequence reads: CASSLGGLPYNEQFF. CDR3 nucleotides: TGCGCCAGCAGCTTGGGAGGACTCCCCTACAATGAGCAGTTCTTC.

CDR3 amino acids: CSVEGAVYEQYF. CDR3 bases: TGCAGCGTTGAAGGGGCAGTCTACGAGCAGTACTTC. The V gene is TRBV29-1, the J gene TRBJ2-7; D gene unclear. Germline V lookup: CDR1 SQVTM, CDR2 ANQGSEA. The V end lost 1 base, the J end lost 3 bases, and 7 bases lay between the germline ends. The CDR3 has 12 residues.

The gene calls are TRBV2 and TRBJ2-4; D gene unclear. Trimming cost V 7 bases and J 0 bases, with 7 bases left between them. This CDR3 spans 13 amino acids. CDR1 is SNHLY and CDR2 is FYNNEI in the germline V gene. CDR3 amino acids: CASKDEAKNIQYF. Here the CDR3 DNA reads TGTGCCAGCAAAGACGAAGCCAAAAACATTCAGTACTTC. Drawing the rest from reference TRBV2 and TRBJ2-4, the complete variable domain is EPEVTQTPSHQVTQMGQEVILRCVPISNHLYFYWYRQILGQKVEFLVSFYNNEISEKSEIFDDQFSVERPDGSNFTLKIRSTKLEDSAMYFCASKDEAKNIQYFGAGTRLSVL.

This chain joins TRBV27 and TRBJ2-1; TRBD2 agrees at 11 bases. V was pared by 7 bases and J by 2 bases, with 4 bases of the junction left unmatched. The germline CDR1 and CDR2 sequences are MNHEY and SMNVEV (reference sequence). This CDR3 spans 15 amino acids. DNA for the CDR3: TGTGCCAGCACCTCACTAGCGGGGGCCTACAATGAGCAGTTCTTC. It codes for CASTSLAGAYNEQFF.

The rearrangement joins TRBV27 to TRBJ2-1; tentatively, D is TRBD1 (6 bases). V lost 6 bases, J lost 0 bases, and 12 bases lay in between. The CDR3 sequence is 15 residues long. Germline CDR1 is MNHEY and CDR2 is SMNVEV (reference sequence). The CDR3 loop is CASSLRDNSYNEQFF. CDR3 in DNA: TGTGCCAGCAGCTTGAGGGACAACTCCTACAATGAGCAGTTCTTC.

The chain has TRBV19 and TRBJ2-7; 10 bases are a match to TRBD1. The trim removed 5 bases at V and 5 bases at J, leaving 6 bases unmatched. The germline V gene encodes CDR1 LNHDA and CDR2 SQIVND (reference sequence). The CDR3 totals 14 residues. CDR3 in amino acids: CASSRRDRGDEQYF. As DNA, the CDR3 is TGTGCCAGTAGTCGGCGGGACAGGGGAGACGAGCAGTACTTC. Drawing the rest from reference TRBV19 and TRBJ2-7, the complete variable domain is DGGITQSPKYLFRKEGQNVTLSCEQNLNHDAMYWYRQDPGQGLRLIYYSQIVNDFQKGDIAEGYSVSREKKESFPLTVTSAQKNPTAFYLCASSRRDRGDEQYFGPGTRLTVT.

V and J are TRBV5-1 and TRBJ2-7, with TRBD2 matching over 9 bases. The J segment lost 2 bases and the V segment lost 9 bases, leaving 24 bases of the junction unmatched. Germline CDR1 reads SGHRS; CDR2 reads YFSETQ. This CDR3 is built from 19 residues. The DNA for the CDR3 is TGCGCCACCGCATTCGGGCCCGGGCTAGCGGGGCAAATTACCTACGAGCAGTACTTC. Its translation: CATAFGPGLAGQITYEQYF.

This clone is judged medium-sized (0.01 to 0.1%). The chain has TRBV27 and TRBJ1-2; perhaps TRBD1 as D (5 bases). Looked up from germline, CDR1 is MNHEY and CDR2 is SMNVEV (reference sequence). This CDR3 spans 13 amino acids. V lost 7 bases, J lost 5 bases, and 14 bases lay in between. The CDR3, as DNA: TGTGCCAGCATGGGTGGGGCTTCTTATGGCTACACCTTC. Translation gives CASMGGASYGYTF.

As to this clone: One junction end does not reproduce the germline sequence, and a read error may be involved. The chain is built from TRBV7-9 and TRBJ1-1; D is undetermined. The CDR3 consists of 10 residues. Germline lookup yields CDR1 SEHNR and CDR2 FQNEAQ (reference sequence). The CDR3 region has the DNA TGTGCCAGCAGCTTTGCTCTTAGGAGTTTT. As protein: CASSFALRSF.

The chain recombines TRBV9 with TRBJ2-3; the match to TRBD2 covers 12 bases. CDR1 and CDR2 from the germline V gene are SGDLS and YYNGEE. This CDR3 contains 15 residues. With 6 bases clipped from V and 5 bases from J, the junction kept 7 bases outside the gene matches. The CDR3 protein is CASNLPGLAGDTQYF. As DNA, the CDR3 is TGTGCCAGCAACCTACCGGGACTAGCGGGAGATACGCAGTATTTT.

The chain links TRBV7-9 to TRBJ2-3, with 11 bases fitting TRBD2. The CDR3 extends over 17 amino acids. The V segment lost 6 bases and the J segment 4 bases; nucleotides outside the gene matches: 12. Germline V gives CDR1 SEHNR, CDR2 FQNEAQ (reference sequence). The CDR3 nucleotides read TGTGCCAGCAGTCCTTATCTACTAGCGGGGGAACCAGATACGCAGTATTTT. Translated: CASSPYLLAGEPDTQYF.

The chain has TRBV7-6 and TRBJ1-2; 10 bases align to TRBD1. Trimming cost V 3 bases and J 8 bases; bases outside gene matches: 6. Per the germline V gene, CDR1 is SGHVS and CDR2 is FNYEAQ. The CDR3 has 14 amino acids. The CDR3 DNA reads TGTGCCAGCAGCTTGGGGACAGGGGACGGCGGCTACACCTTC. This codes for CASSLGTGDGGYTF.

The CDR3 spells CASSWQGLEFAYNEQFF. The CDR3 coding sequence is TGTGCCAGCAGCTGGCAAGGACTGGAGTTCGCCTACAATGAGCAGTTCTTC. The chain uses TRBV7-2 and TRBJ2-1, with D perhaps matching TRBD2 (5 bases). CDR3 length: 17 residues. V was clipped by 4 bases and J by 2 bases, with 18 bases between them. Germline V CDR1 and CDR2: SGHTA, FQGNSA.

The chain recombines TRBV28 with TRBJ1-1, with TRBD1 identical over 12 bases. Germline loops: CDR1 MDHEN, CDR2 SYDVKM. This CDR3 region has 17 residues. After removal of 5 bases from V and 5 bases from J, the junction contained 12 bases not matched to a gene. As DNA, the CDR3 is TGTGCCAGCAGTACCCGGGACAGGGGGCCAGGGTGGACTGAAGCTTTCTTT. Its translation: CASSTRDRGPGWTEAFF.

This clone is classed as medium-sized. The chain uses TRBV5-6 and TRBJ2-1; maybe TRBD1 (5 bases). This CDR3 region has 15 residues. Germline V gene sequence: CDR1 SGHDT, CDR2 YYEEEE. Trimming stripped 4 bases from V and 4 bases from J, with 15 bases between. This chain's CDR3 is CASSPPPRGYNEQFF. Here the CDR3 DNA reads TGTGCCAGCAGCCCTCCCCCTAGGGGATACAATGAGCAGTTCTTC.

The chain employs TRBV11-3 and TRBJ1-1; weak D call: TRBD1 (5 bases). V shed 5 bases and J shed 1 base, with 5 bases lying between them. Germline CDR1 reads SGHNT; CDR2 reads YENEEA. The CDR3 contains 12 residues. This CDR3 is CASSQGNTEAFF. The CDR3 coding sequence is TGTGCCAGCAGCCAGGGGAACACTGAAGCTTTCTTT.

J is TRBJ1-2 and V is TRBV27; no clear D gene. V was clipped by 0 bases and J by 5 bases, with 7 bases between them. The CDR3 extends over 13 amino acids. The germline V gene has CDR1 MNHEY and CDR2 SMNVEV (reference sequence). The CDR3 reads CASSLSGWYGYTF. Here the CDR3 DNA reads TGTGCCAGCAGTTTATCAGGGTGGTATGGCTACACCTTC.

The chain uses TRBV7-8 and TRBJ1-3; D is perhaps TRBD1 (6 bases). Trimming left V 4 bases short and J 7 bases short, with 14 bases between. This CDR3 has 14 amino acids. The germline gives CDR1 SGHVS, CDR2 FQNEAQ. The CDR3 is CASSSNRVANTIYF. CDR3 in DNA: TGTGCCAGCAGCTCCAACAGGGTCGCGAACACCATATATTTT.

This rearrangement joins TRBV11-2 to TRBJ2-5; D possibly corresponds to TRBD1 (5 bases). The CDR3 has 12 amino acids. Per germline, CDR1 SGHAT and CDR2 FQNNGV. V dropped 6 bases and J dropped 5 bases, with 10 bases sitting between them. This chain's CDR3 is CASRKAGETQYF. The CDR3 coding sequence is TGTGCCAGCAGAAAAGCAGGGGAGACCCAGTACTTC.

This clone was detected only a few times. J is TRBJ2-1 and V is TRBV7-8; 10 bases map to TRBD2. The CDR3 is 20 residues long. Germline V gives CDR1 SGHVS, CDR2 FQNEAQ. V shed 1 base and J 3 bases; nucleotides not matched to a gene: 15. The CDR3 spells CASSLVPLAGVFPYYNEQFF. The DNA for the CDR3 is TGTGCCAGCAGCTTAGTCCCTCTAGCGGGAGTGTTCCCCTACTACAATGAGCAGTTCTTC.

The chain combines TRBV27 with TRBJ1-2; no reliable D call. Germline CDR1 MNHEY, CDR2 SMNVEV (reference sequence). This CDR3 comprises 13 residues. The V and J ends lost 4 bases and 4 bases respectively, with 10 bases between them. The CDR3, as DNA: TGTGCCAGCAGTTCCGCAGCTCCCTATGGCTACACCTTC. This sequence encodes CASSSAAPYGYTF.

Remarks on this clone: A single base is all that separates this from a far larger clone, so a read error is likely. This chain uses TRBV11-3 with TRBJ1-1; TRBD1 might be the D (5 bases). The length of the CDR3 is 14 residues. With 7 bases removed from V and 1 base from J, the gap between germline ends came to 13 bases. The germline V gene encodes CDR1 SGHNT and CDR2 YENEEA. The CDR3 nucleotides read TGTGCCAGCAACTTCGGGGGATGGAACACTGAAGCTTTCTTT. Translation gives CASNFGGWNTEAFF.

This clone occurred a few times. This chain links TRBV7-9 with TRBJ2-3; possibly TRBD2 for D (6 bases). This CDR3 is built from 15 residues. V was clipped by 5 bases and J by 3 bases, with 15 bases between them. Germline assignment: CDR1 SEHNR and CDR2 FQNEAQ (reference sequence). The chain's CDR3 is CASSPRGGLTDTQYF. The DNA for the CDR3 is TGTGCCAGCAGCCCACGAGGAGGGTTGACAGATACGCAGTATTTT.

CDR3 sequence reads: CASRRGYHEQYF. CDR3 coding DNA: TGTGCCAGCAGAAGAGGGTACCACGAGCAGTACTTC. J is TRBJ2-7 and V is TRBV27; D might be TRBD2 (5 bases). Germline V CDR1 and CDR2: MNHEY, SMNVEV (reference sequence). This CDR3 comprises 12 residues. Deletions cut 6 bases from V and 5 bases from J, with 11 bases between.

The V gene is TRBV6-1, the J gene TRBJ1-2; D uncertain. This CDR3 contains 12 residues. The germline CDR1 and CDR2 sequences are MNHNS and SASEGT. V was pared by 10 bases and J by 8 bases, with 17 bases between. The CDR3 region is CATQGLTMGYTF. Written as DNA, the CDR3 is TGTGCCACCCAAGGACTGACTATGGGCTACACCTTC.

The CDR3 protein is CASSLGSGDYEQYF. The DNA of the CDR3 is TGTGCCAGCAGCTTAGGGTCCGGGGACTACGAGCAGTACTTC. The V and J genes are TRBV5-4 and TRBJ2-7, with D possibly TRBD2 on 5 matching bases. CDR1 is SGHNT and CDR2 is YYREEE in the germline V gene (reference sequence). The CDR3 covers 14 residues. Trimming left V 2 bases short and J 3 bases short, with 12 bases between. The whole variable domain, filled in from reference TRBV5-4 and TRBJ2-7, reads ETGVTQSPTHLIKTRGQQVTLRCSSQSGHNTVSWYQQALGQGPQFIFQYYREEENGRGNFPPRFSGLQFPNYSSELNVNALELDDSALYLCASSLGSGDYEQYFGPGTRLTVT.